The clone carrying this TCR beta chain has a handful of counts. Its target is not known. This entry belongs to a study of T cells after yellow fever vaccination. The CDR3 is 17 residues long. V was clipped by 6 bases and J by 0 bases; unmatched bases: 13. Germline CDR1 is MNHEY and CDR2 is SMNVEV (reference sequence). TCRdb reanalysed the 5' RACE reads using MiXCR and keeps one entry per CDR3 protein. Of 200,000 to 300,000 distinct CDR3 sequences in the sample, about an eighth were seen once. Overall study findings and caveats: Few clonotypes appeared in both CD4 and CD8 compartments.

Material: CD4+ T cells sorted from PBMCs, obtained 45 days after the yellow fever booster vaccination. The chain couples TRBV27 to TRBJ1-1, with 7 nucleotides matching TRBD1. The receptor was derived from a man younger than 40 who received the YFV17D yellow fever vaccine. The CDR3 DNA reads as TGTGCCAGCAGCGGAAGAGGGACAGCTGGGATGAACACTGAAGCTTTCTTT. It yields the protein CASSGRGTAGMNTEAFF.